This T cell receptor beta chain was sequenced in a study of T cell responses to AZD1222 COVID-19 vaccine. As concerns this clone: No antigen is known for it. This same CDR3 is encoded by further DNA sequences in the sample.

Germline V CDR1 and CDR2: SEHNR, FQNEAQ (reference sequence). V shed 4 bases and J shed 0 bases, with 6 bases lying between them. There are 13 residues in the CDR3. Clones were sequenced by immunoSEQ multiplex PCR, and TCRdb holds only the in-frame ones, with some missing. In the table there are about 180,000 clones, under 95% of which are singletons. General observations from the study: Dominant at 160-218 and 743-854, vaccine-associated CD4 TCRs also spanned spike. Two AZD1222 doses significantly raised spike-specific TCR breadth and depth over controls. Possibly, clonal diversity was underestimated; donors were largely white British and included more females.

The sequence was obtained from an adult who received the AZD1222 COVID-19 vaccine. The genes are TRBV7-9 and TRBJ1-1; TRBD1 might be the D (5 bases). Specimen: peripheral blood, collected 28 days after the second AZD1222 dose. CDR3 sequence: CASSSTVNTEAFF. The CDR3 nucleotides are TGTGCCAGCAGCTCGACAGTGAACACTGAAGCTTTCTTT. Full variable domain (outside the CDR3, taken from reference TRBV7-9 and TRBJ1-1): DTGVSQNPRHKITKRGQNVTFRCDPISEHNRLYWYRQTLGQGPEFLTYFQNEAQLEKSRLLSDRFSAERPKGSFSTLEIQRTEQGDSAMYLCASSSTVNTEAFFGQGTRLTVV.